The present entry profiles one TCR beta chain with its context. This record comes from a study of Graves' ophthalmopathy and Graves' hyperthyroidism. Germline values: CDR1 GTSNPN, CDR2 SVGIG (reference sequence). Trimming removed 0 bases at V and 7 bases at J, with 15 bases between. The CDR3 totals 14 residues. Amplification of TCR beta CDR3 regions used RNA transcripts. An opening RT-PCR round employed HTBI primers and preceded a second-round multiplex PCR. TCRdb called the multiplex PCR reads again in MiXCR, with one record for every CDR3 protein. The repertoire consists of around 40,000 distinct CDR3 sequences, with about 51% occurring once and the leading ten covering more than 15%.

This clonotype was obtained from an adult man with Graves' ophthalmopathy. The chain uses TRBV30 and TRBJ1-2; maybe TRBD1 (5 bases). Sequenced input: peripheral blood. CDR3 bases: TGTGCCTGGAGTGTACTGGAGGGGTCCGGTGGCTACACCTTC. Its protein is CAWSVLEGSGGYTF. Full variable domain (missing parts from reference TRBV30 and TRBJ1-2): SQTIHQWPATLVQPVGSPLSLECTVEGTSNPNLYWYRQAAGRGLQLLFYSVGIGQISSEVPQNLSASRPQDRQFILSSKKLLLSDSGFYLCAWSVLEGSGGYTFGSGTRLTVV.